The sequence of this T cell receptor (beta chain) was determined in a study of blood T cells in healthy people across ages. Broader study findings: It was not possible, with unsorted PBMCs, to conclusively compare naive and antigen-experienced cells. The study found TCR beta diversity correlated strongly with naive T cell percentage.

Germline V gene sequence: CDR1 SGHVS, CDR2 FQNEAQ. There are 15 residues in the CDR3. This clonotype appeared once. Antigen unknown. Sample-barcoded 5' priming and a J-beta primer mix drove a second PCR of roughly 6 to 12 cycles. All cDNA molecules were each tagged by a template-switch adaptor with 12 random nucleotides. TCRdb analysed the 5' RACE reads with MiXCR anew, one entry per CDR3 protein. The table has 1,800,000 or so distinct CDR3 sequences, 35% to 50% seen once. About 9.9 milliliters of peripheral blood were drawn from each donor. V gene TRBV7-8 combines with J gene TRBJ2-7, with 9 nucleotides matching TRBD1. The DNA matches TRBJ2-5 better at its end, which makes the J call doubtful. The sample comprised blood. This receptor was obtained from a human donor in good health. CDR3 region: CASSGGTGIGETQYF. CDR3 sequence (DNA): TGTGCCAGCAGCGGGGGGACAGGGATAGGGGAGACCCAGTACTTC.